Reported below is one T cell receptor beta chain. No antigen is known for it. These data come from a study of cytomegalovirus exposure and HLA in healthy donors. Findings of the study overall: Across donors, presence/absence analyses took sequencing depth to be roughly uniform.

The V end lost 7 bases, the J end lost 2 bases, and 11 bases lay between the germline ends. This CDR3 region has 13 residues. From germline, CDR1 is SQVTM and CDR2 ANQGSEA. In the PCR, 60 Vbeta and 13 Jbeta primers were used. Profiling relied on immunoSEQ multiplex PCR, and the TCRdb table lists in-frame clones only, not all of them. This repertoire includes some 80,000 clones. The receptor comes from a man in his forties or fifties in good health and CMV-seropositive. V is TRBV29-1 and J is TRBJ2-2; maybe TRBD1 (5 bases). What was sequenced was PBMCs. CDR3 bases: TGCAGCGGCGGACAACCTAACACCGGGGAGCTGTTTTTT. It codes for CSGGQPNTGELFF.